Listed here are 19 T cell receptor beta chains from one sample, sequenced in a study of blood T cells in healthy people across ages. For the second PCR, which ran for about 6 to 11 cycles, a sample-barcoded 5' primer and a J-beta primer mix were used. TCRdb processed the 5' RACE reads anew with MiXCR; each CDR3 protein has one entry. The sample consists of about 1.8 million distinct CDR3 sequences, about 50% of them appearing once. Sequenced input: blood. The receptors were gathered from a woman aged 35 to 49 in good health.

This clonotype came up a few times. V is TRBV28 and J is TRBJ2-4, with TRBD1 matching over 7 bases. TRBJ2-7 matches the DNA end more closely, so the J call is doubtful. The CDR3 length is 14 residues. CDR1 and CDR2 (germline): MDHEN, SYDVKM. In DNA, the CDR3 is TGTGCCAGCAGTTTGATGACAGGGTCCGACGAGCAGTACTTC. This translates into CASSLMTGSDEQYF.

This chain links TRBV4-1 with TRBJ1-2; 11 bases agree with TRBD1. Germline V gene data show CDR1 as MGHRA and CDR2 as YSYEKL. The CDR3 covers 17 residues. Trimming took 0 bases from V and 7 from J; bases not matched to a gene: 10. This CDR3 is CASSQERLGQGVGGYTF. The CDR3 DNA follows: TGCGCCAGCAGCCAAGAGAGGCTGGGACAGGGGGTCGGTGGCTACACCTTC.

V usage is TRBV10-3 and J usage is TRBJ2-7; D unresolved. Germline loops: CDR1 ENHRY, CDR2 SYGVKD. V gave up 0 bases and J gave up 7 bases, with 10 bases separating them. The CDR3 covers 13 residues. The CDR3 nucleotides are TGTGCCATCAGTGAGTCGTCTCCTCATGAGCAGTACTTC. Translation: CAISESSPHEQYF.

The gene calls are TRBV4-2 and TRBJ2-5, with no clear D. This CDR3 comprises 14 residues. Deletions cut 0 bases from V and 0 bases from J, with 5 bases between. Germline V gene lookup returns CDR1 LGHNA and CDR2 YNFKEQ. The CDR3 is CASSQERYQETQYF. In DNA, the CDR3 is TGTGCCAGCAGCCAAGAACGCTACCAAGAGACCCAGTACTTC.

The chain recombines TRBV6-2 or TRBV6-3 with TRBJ2-1, with D tentatively TRBD2 (7 bases). Looked up from germline, CDR1 is MNHEY and CDR2 is SVGEGT. Trimming removed 0 bases from V and 7 bases from J, with 19 bases in between. The CDR3 is 17 residues long. CDR3 protein: CASSYSLVGGVQNEQFF. The CDR3 DNA follows: TGTGCCAGCAGTTACTCCCTAGTAGGGGGGGTACAGAATGAGCAGTTCTTC.

This clonotype was seen a single time. CDR3 in amino acids: CSARDLATPYEQFF. CDR3 coding DNA: TGCAGTGCTAGAGATTTGGCCACCCCCTACGAGCAGTTCTTC. V and J are TRBV20-1 and TRBJ2-1; D gene ambiguous. V was trimmed by 0 bases and J by 10 bases, leaving 16 bases between them. This CDR3 contains 14 residues. Germline CDR1 DFQATT, CDR2 SNEGSKA (reference sequence).

In this sample, this clonotype turned up once. The chain joins TRBV6-1 to TRBJ2-6; the match to TRBD1 covers 8 bases. Germline V gene sequence: CDR1 MNHNS, CDR2 SASEGT. This CDR3 is built from 18 residues. The junction had 10 bases not matched to a gene; V was cut back by 6 bases and J by 0 bases. CDR3 loop: CASSRTGSSFSGANVLTF. CDR3 DNA: TGTGCCAGCAGCCGGACAGGGTCGTCCTTCTCTGGGGCCAACGTCCTGACTTTC.

The chain carries TRBV27 and TRBJ2-1; unclear D gene. The CDR3 is made up of 13 amino acids. Trimming cost V 7 bases and J 5 bases, with 12 bases left between them. CDR1 is MNHEY, CDR2 SMNVEV, per germline (reference sequence). The CDR3 bases are TGTGCCAGCACGCGGATAGGAAACAATGAGCAGTTCTTC. Amino acids: CASTRIGNNEQFF.

V is TRBV7-9 and J is TRBJ2-1, with TRBD1 matching 10 bases. CDR1 and CDR2 (germline): SEHNR, FQNEAQ (reference sequence). V shed 7 bases, J shed 7 bases, and the junction held 16 bases outside the gene matches. This CDR3 has 17 residues. The CDR3 is CASTDIPGQGMSNEQFF. For the CDR3, the DNA is TGTGCCAGCACCGACATCCCGGGACAGGGGATGAGTAATGAGCAGTTCTTC. The full variable domain, completed using reference TRBV7-9 and TRBJ2-1, is DTGVSQNPRHKITKRGQNVTFRCDPISEHNRLYWYRQTLGQGPEFLTYFQNEAQLEKSRLLSDRFSAERPKGSFSTLEIQRTEQGDSAMYLCASTDIPGQGMSNEQFFGPGTRLTVL.

The V gene is TRBV5-1, the J gene TRBJ2-7; TRBD1 matches at 7 bases. The CDR3 runs to 11 residues. With 4 bases clipped from V and 12 bases from J, the junction kept 7 bases outside the gene matches. Germline CDR1 is SGHRS and CDR2 is YFSETQ. The CDR3 is CASSPDRVPYF. The CDR3 DNA reads as TGCGCCAGCAGCCCAGACAGGGTTCCGTACTTC.

The chain links TRBV20-1 to TRBJ2-7; D tentatively fits TRBD1 or TRBD2 (5 bases each). This CDR3 has 16 amino acids. The germline CDR1 and CDR2 sequences are DFQATT and SNEGSKA (reference sequence). The germline V and J ends were trimmed by 1 base and 2 bases, with 18 bases remaining between them. The CDR3 protein is CSARGRLGTAAYEQYF. CDR3 nucleotides: TGCAGTGCTAGAGGTCGTTTAGGGACGGCTGCCTACGAGCAGTACTTC.

The rearrangement links TRBV5-1 to TRBJ2-1; D possibly corresponds to TRBD1 (5 bases). The DNA end is more similar to TRBJ2-7, so the J call may be wrong. In germline, CDR1 is SGHRS, CDR2 YFSETQ. The CDR3 has 13 residues. In DNA, the CDR3 is TGCGCCAGCAGCGGTGACAGCTACAATGAGCAGTACTTC. It translates to CASSGDSYNEQYF.

The chain uses TRBV28 and TRBJ2-6, with D uncertain. This CDR3 comprises 16 residues. Looked up from germline, CDR1 is MDHEN and CDR2 is SYDVKM. Trimming left V 4 bases short and J 2 bases short, with 12 bases between. DNA for the CDR3: TGTGCCAGCAGTTCCTATGATTGGCCTGGGGCCAACGTCCTGACTTTC. It codes for CASSSYDWPGANVLTF. The entire variable domain, with the rest obtained from reference TRBV28 and TRBJ2-6, is as follows: DVKVTQSSRYLVKRTGEKVFLECVQDMDHENMFWYRQDPGLGLRLIYFSYDVKMKEKGDIPEGYSVSREKKERFSLILESASTNQTSMYLCASSSYDWPGANVLTFGAGSRLTVL.

V gene TRBV5-1 combines with J gene TRBJ2-1; unclear D gene. The CDR3 is 14 residues long. The ends were cut back, 1 base at V and 10 bases at J, with 15 bases in the middle. Germline assignment: CDR1 SGHRS and CDR2 YFSETQ. The CDR3: CASSLSSANTEQFF. For the CDR3, the DNA is TGCGCCAGCAGCTTGTCTTCAGCTAATACAGAGCAGTTCTTC.

This clonotype has just a few counts. The chain couples TRBV6-2 or TRBV6-3 to TRBJ2-1, with D maybe TRBD1 (6 bases). This CDR3 region has 16 residues. Trimming removed 6 bases from V and 8 bases from J, with 23 bases in between. CDR1 MNHEY and CDR2 SVGEGT come from the germline V gene. This CDR3 is CASSHPLDRARDEQFF. The CDR3, as DNA: TGTGCCAGCAGCCACCCCCTGGACAGAGCGAGGGATGAGCAGTTCTTC.

This clonotype came up once. This chain uses TRBV7-9 with TRBJ2-5; D not certain. The CDR3 has 15 residues. V gave up 2 bases and J gave up 6 bases, with 16 bases separating them. CDR1 SEHNR and CDR2 FQNEAQ come from the germline V gene (reference sequence). The CDR3 spells CASSLTPERVQTQYF. As DNA, the CDR3 is TGTGCCAGCAGCTTAACTCCGGAGCGAGTGCAGACCCAGTACTTC.

This chain joins TRBV24-1 and TRBJ2-1, with D unclear. V gave up 3 bases and J gave up 3 bases, with 8 bases separating them. CDR1 is KGHDR, CDR2 SFDVKD, per germline. CDR3 length: 14 amino acids. CDR3 DNA sequence: TGTGCCACCAGTGATACGCAGGTCTACAATGAGCAGTTCTTC. This gives the protein CATSDTQVYNEQFF.

The V and J genes are TRBV20-1 and TRBJ2-7; 8 bases are shared with TRBD1. The CDR3 runs to 15 residues. Germline V lookup: CDR1 DFQATT, CDR2 SNEGSKA (reference sequence). V shed 6 bases, J shed 0 bases, and the junction held 10 bases outside the gene matches. The CDR3 spells CSALPDRAYSYEQYF. CDR3 nucleotide sequence: TGCAGTGCGCTGCCGGACAGGGCCTACTCCTACGAGCAGTACTTC.

Many counts were recorded for this clonotype. In nucleotides, the CDR3 is TGTGCCAGCAGTTACTCGGGGAGCTCCTACGAGCAGTACTTC. This gives the protein CASSYSGSSYEQYF. This sequence joins TRBV6-6 and TRBJ2-7; a possible D gene is TRBD2 (5 bases). The germline V gene encodes CDR1 MNHNY and CDR2 SVGAGI (reference sequence). Deletions cut 0 bases from V and 0 bases from J, with 6 bases between. This CDR3 region has 14 residues.